The next 5 T cell receptor beta chains were all read from a single sample in a study of radiation and T cells in renal cell carcinoma. Time point given: baseline pretreatment blood. Treatment here: 15 Gy SBRT to primary tumor, nephrectomy 4 weeks later. Measured with immunoSEQ multiplex PCR; TCRdb has only the in-frame clones, and not every one. The top ten hold 6.5% to 8.5% of the sample, which has approximately 90,000 clones, 86% seen once. The sample in question was blood, obtained from a patient whose treatment included radiotherapy and nephrectomy. The receptors derive from a man between 50 and 59 years old with renal cell carcinoma.

A single count supports this clone. The V and J genes are TRBV5-6 and TRBJ2-3; 13 positions match TRBD2. Looked up from germline, CDR1 is SGHDT and CDR2 is YYEEEE. V lost 2 bases, J lost 6 bases, and 15 bases stayed unmatched. The CDR3 loop spans 19 amino acids. The CDR3 loop reads CASSFTGTSGIREVDTQYF. For the CDR3, the DNA is TGTGCCAGCAGCTTTACCGGGACTAGCGGGATTCGGGAGGTGGATACGCAGTATTTT.

This chain joins TRBV2 and TRBJ1-4, with D perhaps matching TRBD1 (6 bases). In germline, CDR1 is SNHLY, CDR2 FYNNEI. The V and J ends lost 0 bases and 7 bases respectively, with 12 bases between them. This CDR3 region has 15 residues. CDR3 in amino acids: CASSEAARGVEKLFF. The CDR3 DNA reads as TGTGCCAGCAGTGAAGCGGCCAGGGGTGTTGAAAAACTGTTTTTT.

J is TRBJ2-1 and V is TRBV7-9, with D maybe TRBD2 (5 bases). Germline CDR1 and CDR2: SEHNR and FQNEAQ (reference sequence). There are 14 residues in the CDR3. V lost 7 bases and J lost 7, with 17 bases in between. The CDR3 sequence is CASTLATSSNEQFF. CDR3 bases: TGTGCCAGCACCCTCGCAACTAGTTCAAATGAGCAGTTCTTC.

Turning to this clone: One end of the junction is discordant with germline, which a read error may explain. V usage is TRBV4-3 and J usage is TRBJ1-1; TRBD1 agrees at 7 bases. The CDR3 contains 14 residues. Germline CDR1 reads LGHNA; CDR2 reads YSLEER. CDR3 DNA sequence: TGCGCCAGCAGCCAAGATTGGATAACCGGGACAGATTATTTT. This gives the protein CASSQDWITGTDYF.

This clone was detected a few times. The rearrangement joins TRBV10-3 to TRBJ2-1; D is unresolved. The CDR3 is made up of 15 amino acids. The V gene lost 10 bases and the J gene lost 0 bases, with 16 bases spanning the gap. Germline CDR1 ENHRY, CDR2 SYGVKD. The CDR3 reads CATRTHTSSYNEQFF. CDR3 DNA sequence: TGTGCCACAAGGACCCATACGAGCTCCTACAATGAGCAGTTCTTC.